This T cell receptor beta chain comes out of a study of T cell responses to AZD1222 COVID-19 vaccine. TCRdb's copy holds only in-frame clones and misses some; the assay was immunoSEQ multiplex PCR. The profile shows around 86,000 clones, around 87% of them singletons. V was clipped by 2 bases and J by 5 bases; unmatched bases: 11. Per the germline V gene, CDR1 is SGHTA and CDR2 is FQGTGA. The CDR3 extends over 17 amino acids. The sequencing here drew on peripheral blood, taken on day 0 of AZD1222 vaccination. This TCR was sampled from an adult in good health. This chain connects TRBV7-3 to TRBJ2-2; 7 nucleotides match TRBD1. The CDR3 sequence: CASSLVSGQVGTGELFF. CDR3 DNA sequence: TGTGCCAGCAGCTTAGTGTCCGGACAGGTGGGGACCGGGGAGCTGTTTTTT.